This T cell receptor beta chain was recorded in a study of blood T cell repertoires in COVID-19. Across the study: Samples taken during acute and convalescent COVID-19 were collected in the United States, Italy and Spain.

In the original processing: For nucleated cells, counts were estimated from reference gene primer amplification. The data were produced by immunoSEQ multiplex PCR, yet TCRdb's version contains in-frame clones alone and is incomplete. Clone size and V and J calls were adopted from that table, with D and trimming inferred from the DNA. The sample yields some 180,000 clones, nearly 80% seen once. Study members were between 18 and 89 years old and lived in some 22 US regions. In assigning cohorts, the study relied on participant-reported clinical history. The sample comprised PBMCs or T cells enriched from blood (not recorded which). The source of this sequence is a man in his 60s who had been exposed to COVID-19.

CDR3 loop: CASSWGGNEQFF. CDR3 nucleotide sequence: TGTGCCAGCAGCTGGGGAGGGAATGAGCAGTTCTTC. This rearrangement joins TRBV6-5 to TRBJ2-1, with 7 nucleotides matching TRBD2. CDR1 is MNHEY, CDR2 SVGAGI, per germline. This CDR3 comprises 12 residues. The V and J ends lost 6 bases and 7 bases, in that order; junction bases with no gene match: 3.